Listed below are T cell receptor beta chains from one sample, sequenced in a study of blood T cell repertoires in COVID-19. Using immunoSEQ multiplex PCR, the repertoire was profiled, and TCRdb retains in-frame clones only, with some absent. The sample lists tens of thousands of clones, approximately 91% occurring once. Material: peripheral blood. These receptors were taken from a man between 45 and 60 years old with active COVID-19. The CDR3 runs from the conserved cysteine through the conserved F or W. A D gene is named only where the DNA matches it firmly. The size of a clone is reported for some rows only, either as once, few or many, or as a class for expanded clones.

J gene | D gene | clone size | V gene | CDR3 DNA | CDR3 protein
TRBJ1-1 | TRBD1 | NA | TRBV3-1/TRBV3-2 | TGTGCCAGCAGTCAGGGGGCCCGAACTGAAGCTTTCTTT | CASSQGARTEAFF
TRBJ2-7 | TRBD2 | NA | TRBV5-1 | TGCGCCAGCAGCTTAGCGGGCCGGGAGGGGCAGCAGTACTTC | CASSLAGREGQQYF
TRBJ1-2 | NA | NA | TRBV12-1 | TGTGCCAGCAGCTACGGGACAGGGTATAGCTATGGCTACACCTTC | CASSYGTGYSYGYTF
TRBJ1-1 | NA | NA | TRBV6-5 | TGTGCCAGCAGCAGGGCTGGCACTGAAGCTTTCTTT | CASSRAGTEAFF
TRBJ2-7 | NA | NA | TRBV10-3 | TGTGCCATCAGTGAGTCCGTGGCGCGGGAGCAGTACTTC | CAISESVAREQYF
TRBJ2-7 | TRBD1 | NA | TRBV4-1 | TGCGCCAGCAGCCCCGGACAGGGGCCGAACTACGAGCAGTACTTC | CASSPGQGPNYEQYF
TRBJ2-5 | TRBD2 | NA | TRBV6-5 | TGTGCCAGCAGTTATAGCGGGGGGGGTGTTGGGACCCAGTACTTC | CASSYSGGGVGTQYF
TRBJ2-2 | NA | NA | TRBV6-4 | TGTGCCAGCAAAACAGGGAGGGACACCGGGGAGCTGTTTTTT | CASKTGRDTGELFF
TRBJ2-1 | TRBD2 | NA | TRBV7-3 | TGTGCCAGCAGCTTGACTAGCTTGGATGAGCAGTTCTTC | CASSLTSLDEQFF
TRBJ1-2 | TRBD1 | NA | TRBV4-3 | TGCGCCAGCAGCCTCTATCAAGGGGATTGGACAGGAGGCTACACCTTC | CASSLYQGDWTGGYTF
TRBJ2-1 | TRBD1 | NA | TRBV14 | TGTGCCAGCAGCCGCAATCCGAGGGACAGGGGGCCGAGAGAGCAGTTCTTC | CASSRNPRDRGPREQFF
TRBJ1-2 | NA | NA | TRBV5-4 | TGTGCCAGCACCCGAGGCCAGGGCTACACCTTC | CASTRGQGYTF
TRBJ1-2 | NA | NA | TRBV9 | TGTGCCAGCAGCGTAGGGAACAGCGGAGGCTACACCTTC | CASSVGNSGGYTF
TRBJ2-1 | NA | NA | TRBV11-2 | TGTGCCAGCGGCACGTTACAGGGAGCCTCCTACAATGAGCAGTTCTTC | CASGTLQGASYNEQFF
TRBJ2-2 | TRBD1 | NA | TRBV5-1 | TGCGCCAGCAGCCCCCCCCCTGTGGACAGGGGGTACCCAACCGGGGAGCTGTTTTTT | CASSPPPVDRGYPTGELFF
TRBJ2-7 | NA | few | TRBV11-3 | TGTGCCAGCAATCCTGGGCTGGGTGATTCCTACGAGCAGTACTTC | CASNPGLGDSYEQYF
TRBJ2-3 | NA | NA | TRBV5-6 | TGTGCCAGCAGCTTGGTCCGGGTGGCAGCAGATACGCAGTATTTT | CASSLVRVAADTQYF
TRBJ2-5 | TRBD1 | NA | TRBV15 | TGTGCCACCGTGCCGGGACAGGGAGAAGGGACCCAGTACTTC | CATVPGQGEGTQYF
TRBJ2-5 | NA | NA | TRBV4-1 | TGCGCCAGCAGCCAAGCCTCGGGGGTTCACCCGGAGACCCAGTACTTC | CASSQASGVHPETQYF
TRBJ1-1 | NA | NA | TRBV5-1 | TGCGCCAGCAGCTCGTCGGGGGGCGAGACTGAAGCTTTCTTT | CASSSSGGETEAFF
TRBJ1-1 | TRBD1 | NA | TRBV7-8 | TGTGCCAGCAGATGGGACAGGAACACTGAAGCTTTCTTT | CASRWDRNTEAFF
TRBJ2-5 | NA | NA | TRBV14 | TGTGCCAGCAGCCGGGGCCTGGAGACCCAGTACTTC | CASSRGLETQYF
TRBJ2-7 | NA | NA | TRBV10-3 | TGTGCCATCAGTCCGGGACTGCTAAGCTCCTACGAGCAGTACTTC | CAISPGLLSSYEQYF
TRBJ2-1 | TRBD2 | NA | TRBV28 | TGTGCCAGCAGGTTGGGGCGGGGGGGCTACAATGAGCAGTTCTTC | CASRLGRGGYNEQFF
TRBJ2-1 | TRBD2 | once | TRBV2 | TGTGCCAGCAGTGACCGCGGGGGGGAGGATGAGCAGTTCTTC | CASSDRGGEDEQFF
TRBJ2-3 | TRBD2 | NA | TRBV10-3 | TGTGCCATCAGACCCAGCGGGAGGGCCGTCGGAGATACGCAGTATTTT | CAIRPSGRAVGDTQYF
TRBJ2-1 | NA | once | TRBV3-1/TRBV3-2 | TGTGCCACCTGCAGAAGACAGTCCAATGAGCAGTTCTTC | CATCRRQSNEQFF
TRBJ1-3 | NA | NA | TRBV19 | TGTGCCACAAGCGCCTCTGGAAACACCATATATTTT | CATSASGNTIYF
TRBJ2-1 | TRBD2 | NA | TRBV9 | TGTGCCAGCAGTATCGCGGGACTAGCGGGGGGTTCCTACAATGAGCAGTTCTTC | CASSIAGLAGGSYNEQFF
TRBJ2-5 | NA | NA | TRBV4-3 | TGCGCCAGCAGCCAACAGGGGAACCAAGAGACCCAGTACTTC | CASSQQGNQETQYF
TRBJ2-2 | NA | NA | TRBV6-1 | TGTGCCAGCAGTGAAGTCAGGGCCGGGGAGCTGTTTTTT | CASSEVRAGELFF
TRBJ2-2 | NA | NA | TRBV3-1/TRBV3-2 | TGTGCCAGCAGCCCCCGACTCACGGGGGGGGAGCTGTTTTTT | CASSPRLTGGELFF
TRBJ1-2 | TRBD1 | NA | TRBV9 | TGTGCCAGCAGTGTAACGGGACAGGGGAACTATGGCTACACCTTC | CASSVTGQGNYGYTF
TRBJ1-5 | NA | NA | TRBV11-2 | TGTGCCAGCAGCTTAGATTCGGGACACAATCAGCCCCAGCATTTT | CASSLDSGHNQPQHF
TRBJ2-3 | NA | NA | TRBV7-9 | TGTGCCAGCAGCTTAGCGCGAGCGGGCCCTACATCAGATACGCAGTATTTT | CASSLARAGPTSDTQYF
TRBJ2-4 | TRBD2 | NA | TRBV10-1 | TGCGCCAGCAGTGAGTCGACGGGGGGGGTGAACATTCAGTACTTC | CASSESTGGVNIQYF
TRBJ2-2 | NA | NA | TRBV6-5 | TGTGCCAGCAGTTACGCCAGGTTGAACACCGGGGAGCTGTTTTTT | CASSYARLNTGELFF
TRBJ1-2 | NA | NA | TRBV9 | TGTGCCAGCAGACAAACTAATACTTCGACGGGTTACACTAACTATGGCTACACCTTC | CASRQTNTSTGYTNYGYTF
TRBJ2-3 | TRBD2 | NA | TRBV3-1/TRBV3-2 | TGTGCCAGCAGCCCACTAGCGGGAGGAAGCACAGATACGCAGTATTTT | CASSPLAGGSTDTQYF
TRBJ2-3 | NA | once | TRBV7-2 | TGTGCCAGCAGCCGCGACACTTATACGCAGTATTTT | CASSRDTYTQYF
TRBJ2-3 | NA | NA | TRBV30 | TGTGCCTGGAGTGTCTCAGGTGAACGTGATACGCAGTATTTT | CAWSVSGERDTQYF
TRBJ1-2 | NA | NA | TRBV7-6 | TGTGCCAGCAGCTTAGAGGCAGGGATCTATGGCTACACCTTC | CASSLEAGIYGYTF